The 14 T cell receptor beta chains below all came from one sample that was sequenced in a study of shared clonotypes between healthy human individuals. Assay: immunoSEQ multiplex PCR; the TCRdb copy retains only in-frame clones and omits some. The sample yields 400,000 to 550,000 clones, 79% seen once. The sample was PBMCs. The receptors were gathered from a woman aged 35 to 49 in good health. Some clones in this sample may be carry-over from other donors' samples.

The rearrangement joins TRBV7-2 to TRBJ2-1; a possible D gene is TRBD1 (6 bases). Trimming stripped 4 bases from V and 5 bases from J, with 12 bases between. The CDR3 extends over 14 amino acids. CDR1 is SGHTA, CDR2 FQGNSA, per germline. This CDR3 reads CASSSGTLNNEQFF. As DNA, the CDR3 is TGTGCCAGCAGCTCCGGGACATTAAACAATGAGCAGTTCTTC.

This clone was seen only once. The genes are TRBV4-2 and TRBJ1-2; D is ambiguous. The ends were cut back, 0 bases at V and 2 bases at J, with 7 bases in the middle. This CDR3 region has 14 residues. Looked up from germline, CDR1 is LGHNA and CDR2 is YNFKEQ. The CDR3 region has the DNA TGTGCCAGCAGCCAAGACGGGAACAACTATGGCTACACCTTC. It yields the protein CASSQDGNNYGYTF.

About this clone itself: Other nucleotide sequences in the sample specify the same CDR3. The V and J genes are TRBV7-9 and TRBJ1-2; D is possibly TRBD1 (6 bases). V was trimmed by 1 base and J by 2 bases, leaving 8 bases between them. The CDR3 runs 14 residues. Germline CDR1 and CDR2: SEHNR and FQNEAQ (reference sequence). Written as DNA, the CDR3 is TGTGCCAGCAGCTTAGGGGGGCAGAACTATGGCTACACCTTC. Translating it yields CASSLGGQNYGYTF.

This chain connects TRBV6-5 to TRBJ2-1; 9 bases map to TRBD2. The CDR3 extends over 16 amino acids. From germline, CDR1 is MNHEY and CDR2 SVGAGI. The ends lost 2 bases at V and 2 bases at J; junction bases unmatched: 4. The CDR3 loop is CASSYGGGRAYNEQFF. For the CDR3, the DNA is TGTGCCAGCAGTTACGGCGGCGGGAGGGCCTACAATGAGCAGTTCTTC.

Concerning this clone: A much bigger clone sits one base away, suggesting this may be a read error. V is TRBV5-4 and J is TRBJ2-2; 7 positions match TRBD1. Germline V lookup: CDR1 SGHNT, CDR2 YYREEE (reference sequence). This CDR3 has 14 amino acids. Trimming removed 3 bases from V and 2 bases from J; junction bases left unmatched: 1. The CDR3 region has the DNA TGTGCCAGCAGCTGGGACAGTAACACCGGGGAGCTGTTTTTT. Amino acid sequence: CASSWDSNTGELFF.

The chain employs TRBV4-2 and TRBJ2-2; 9 bases align to TRBD1. Looked up from germline, CDR1 is LGHNA and CDR2 is YNFKEQ. This CDR3 is 16 amino acids long. V was pared by 3 bases and J by 3 bases, with 5 bases of the junction left unmatched. The CDR3 loop reads CASSHQGQGDTGELFF. The CDR3, as DNA: TGTGCCAGCAGCCACCAGGGACAGGGCGACACCGGGGAGCTGTTTTTT.

This clone was detected once. The gene calls are TRBV6-1 and TRBJ1-2, with D unclear. Trimming removed 6 bases from V and 8 bases from J, with 13 bases in between. This CDR3 is built from 12 residues. The germline V gene has CDR1 MNHNS and CDR2 SASEGT. The DNA of the CDR3 is TGTGCCAGCAGGGGTCGGGGTAGGGGCTACACCTTC. It yields the protein CASRGRGRGYTF.

This clone was observed a single time. The genes are TRBV6-6 and TRBJ2-6, with D unresolved. V gave up 8 bases and J gave up 1 base, with 0 bases separating them. The CDR3 totals 11 residues. Germline lookup yields CDR1 MNHNY and CDR2 SVGAGI (reference sequence). The CDR3 DNA sequence: TGTGCCAGCTCTGGGGCCAACGTCCTGACTTTC. Amino acid sequence: CASSGANVLTF.

The chain recombines TRBV28 with TRBJ2-1; 11 nucleotides match TRBD2. Looked up from germline, CDR1 is MDHEN and CDR2 is SYDVKM. There are 18 residues in the CDR3. Trimming at V came to 2 bases and at J to 5 bases, leaving 11 bases not matched to a gene. This CDR3 reads CASSLGLAGGYKNNEQFF. CDR3 DNA sequence: TGTGCCAGCAGTTTAGGGCTAGCGGGAGGTTACAAAAACAATGAGCAGTTCTTC.

The V gene is TRBV11-2, the J gene TRBJ1-2; 7 positions agree with TRBD1. The CDR3 runs 16 residues. Germline CDR1 SGHAT, CDR2 FQNNGV. After removal of 4 bases from V and 4 bases from J, the junction contained 12 bases not matched to a gene. Here the CDR3 reads CASSSTRGRRGYGYTF. The CDR3 DNA is TGTGCCAGCAGCTCGACAAGGGGGCGTAGAGGCTATGGCTACACCTTC.

The J gene is TRBJ1-1, the V gene TRBV28; D unresolved. V lost 3 bases and J 8 bases, leaving 10 bases between the germline ends. CDR3 size: 12 residues. Germline V gene sequence: CDR1 MDHEN, CDR2 SYDVKM. CDR3 DNA sequence: TGTGCCAGCAGTTTTCGATCCGGGGAAGCTTTCTTT. Protein product: CASSFRSGEAFF.

The genes are TRBV7-9 and TRBJ1-5; 7 nucleotides match TRBD1. The J segment lost 7 bases and the V segment lost 6 bases, leaving 6 bases of the junction unmatched. Germline V gene sequence: CDR1 SEHNR, CDR2 FQNEAQ (reference sequence). This CDR3 contains 13 residues. Here the CDR3 reads CASSQGGQQPQHF. In DNA, the CDR3 is TGTGCCAGCAGTCAAGGGGGCCAGCAGCCCCAGCATTTT. The complete variable domain, with remaining parts taken from reference TRBV7-9 and TRBJ1-5, reads DTGVSQNPRHKITKRGQNVTFRCDPISEHNRLYWYRQTLGQGPEFLTYFQNEAQLEKSRLLSDRFSAERPKGSFSTLEIQRTEQGDSAMYLCASSQGGQQPQHFGDGTRLSIL.

Notes on this clone: Other DNA sequences in this specimen translate into the identical CDR3. The chain combines TRBV18 with TRBJ2-3; D uncertain. The V end was cut by 3 bases, the J end by 2 bases, with 6 bases between. Germline CDR1 and CDR2: KGHSH and LQKENI. The CDR3 totals 13 residues. This CDR3 reads CASSPPNTDTQYF. The CDR3, as DNA: TGTGCCAGCTCACCCCCAAACACAGATACGCAGTATTTT.

The rearrangement joins TRBV6-1 to TRBJ2-7; TRBD2 aligns across 15 bases. The CDR3 is made up of 15 amino acids. J gave up 9 bases and V 4 bases, and 7 bases lay outside the gene matches. Germline V gene lookup returns CDR1 MNHNS and CDR2 SASEGT. The CDR3 sequence is CASSVGTSGRNGQYF. The DNA for the CDR3 is TGTGCCAGCAGTGTGGGGACTAGCGGGAGGAATGGGCAGTACTTC.